This T cell receptor (beta chain) was sequenced during a study of blood T cell repertoires in COVID-19. At the level of the study: The study drew acute and convalescent COVID-19 samples from the United States, Italy and Spain. In each case, the material was cDNA or gDNA derived from T cells, B-cell-depleted T cells, or PBMCs.

Original analysis: From reference gene primer amplification, estimates of nucleated cell counts were derived. Profiling relied on immunoSEQ multiplex PCR, and the TCRdb table lists in-frame clones only, not all of them. From that table come the V and J calls and clone size; the DNA was used to work out D and trimming. The table has approximately 260,000 clones, 65% to 85% seen once. The receptor comes from a woman aged 40 to 50 with active or convalescent COVID-19. Input material: peripheral blood.

CDR3 nucleotide sequence: TGTGCCAGCAGTTACTCAGGGGAAGGTAGGAATCAGCCCCAGCATTTT. Residues: CASSYSGEGRNQPQHF. This chain links TRBV6-6 with TRBJ1-5, with D perhaps TRBD1 (5 bases). Germline CDR1 MNHNY, CDR2 SVGAGI (reference sequence). This CDR3 contains 16 residues. The ends were cut back, 0 bases at V and 4 bases at J, with 13 bases in the middle.